This entry lists 25 T cell receptor beta chains sequenced from one sample in a study of blood T cell repertoires in COVID-19 (dated by TCRdb to the early 2020s). Library prep was done by the immunoSEQ multiplex PCR assay. TCRdb holds this immuneACCESS table with in-frame rearrangements only. Some clones are missing; in checked studies, unresolved V genes explain under half, and the rest has no known cause. The sample profile shows 150,000 to 200,000 clones; roughly 86% of them were found once. More than 0.75% of the sample goes to the ten largest clones. The specimen sequenced was peripheral blood. Receptors originate from a man aged 18 to 29 with acute or convalescent COVID-19.

The rearrangement links TRBV11-3 to TRBJ2-7, with TRBD1 identical over 8 bases. This CDR3 comprises 13 residues. V gave up 1 base and J gave up 6 bases; unmatched junction bases: 2. Germline assignment: CDR1 SGHNT and CDR2 YENEEA. The CDR3 sequence is CASSLVGTGEQYF. CDR3 nucleotides: TGTGCCAGCAGCTTAGTCGGGACAGGCGAGCAGTACTTC.

The J gene is TRBJ1-1, the V gene TRBV23-1, with no clear D. TRBV23-1 is an ORF, with its function uncertain. This CDR3 spans 18 amino acids. The V end was cut by 3 bases, the J end by 4 bases, with 24 bases between. CDR3 nucleotide sequence: TGCGCCAGCAGTCATCGCGGCTGTGACGATAAACCGGGCACTGAAGCTTTCTTT. Amino acid sequence: CASSHRGCDDKPGTEAFF.

There are many counts of this clone. This chain uses TRBV5-5 with TRBJ1-1, with 8 bases identical to TRBD1. J was trimmed by 0 bases and V by 4 bases; bases with no gene match: 5. Germline lookup yields CDR1 SGHKS and CDR2 YYEKEE (reference sequence). This CDR3 spans 15 amino acids. In nucleotides, the CDR3 is TGTGCCAGCAGCGTACGGACAGGGATGAACACTGAAGCTTTCTTT. Translated, it gives CASSVRTGMNTEAFF.

The rearrangement uses TRBV6-1 and TRBJ1-5, with 9 bases that match TRBD1. CDR1 is MNHNS, CDR2 SASEGT, per germline. CDR3 length: 16 residues. Germline trimming cut 4 bases from V and 1 base from J; bases unmatched to any gene: 5. In nucleotides, the CDR3 is TGTGCCAGCAGTGGTCCGGGACAGGGAAGCAATCAGCCCCAGCATTTT. Translation gives CASSGPGQGSNQPQHF.

The V call is TRBV6-2 or TRBV6-3, the J call TRBJ2-3; TRBD2 matches at 8 bases. Germline V CDR1 and CDR2: MNHEY, SVGEGT. V gave up 10 bases and J gave up 4 bases; unmatched junction bases: 13. The CDR3 is made up of 15 amino acids. The CDR3 coding sequence is TGTGCCACCAGCTTTACGGGGGGGCCCGCAGATACGCAGTATTTT. Its protein product is CATSFTGGPADTQYF.

The chain uses TRBV7-2 and TRBJ2-1, with D perhaps matching TRBD1 (5 bases). The V and J ends lost 2 bases and 7 bases respectively, with 6 bases between them. This CDR3 region has 12 residues. Germline values: CDR1 SGHTA, CDR2 FQGNSA. This chain's CDR3 is CASSLRQNEQFF. The CDR3 nucleotides read TGTGCCAGCAGCTTACGACAGAATGAGCAGTTCTTC.

This chain joins TRBV19 and TRBJ2-2; TRBD1 is a possible D gene (6 bases). This CDR3 is built from 16 residues. In germline, CDR1 is LNHDA, CDR2 SQIVND (reference sequence). The V gene lost 5 bases and the J gene lost 0 bases, with 13 bases spanning the gap. CDR3 sequence: CASSLRDKPNTGELFF. The CDR3 DNA follows: TGTGCCAGTAGTCTACGGGACAAACCGAACACCGGGGAGCTGTTTTTT.

The chain has TRBV6-1 and TRBJ1-1; no clear D. Trimming stripped 2 bases from V and 2 bases from J, with 6 bases between. This CDR3 has 13 amino acids. Germline CDR1 is MNHNS and CDR2 is SASEGT. CDR3 coding DNA: TGTGCCAGCAGTGAATTTAGTAACACTGAAGCTTTCTTT. Residues: CASSEFSNTEAFF.

The count of this clone is one. This rearrangement joins TRBV30 to TRBJ1-1; tentative D call: TRBD1 (5 bases). The CDR3 is made up of 12 amino acids. Germline V lookup: CDR1 GTSNPN, CDR2 SVGIG (reference sequence). With 4 bases removed from V and 7 bases from J, the gap between germline ends came to 13 bases. This CDR3 is CAWNGGRDEAFF. CDR3 sequence (DNA): TGTGCCTGGAACGGGGGAAGGGATGAAGCTTTCTTT.

This sequence joins TRBV5-6 and TRBJ2-7, with a tentative D call TRBD1 (6 bases). The CDR3 contains 16 residues. V gave up 4 bases and J gave up 2 bases, with 19 bases separating them. Germline V CDR1 and CDR2: SGHDT, YYEEEE. This CDR3 is CASSLPRTVGTYEQYF. The CDR3 DNA reads TGTGCCAGCAGCCTGCCTCGGACAGTGGGAACCTACGAGCAGTACTTC.

The CDR3: CASTRGGDQPQHF. In nucleotides, the CDR3 is TGTGCCAGCACCCGGGGGGGCGATCAGCCCCAGCATTTT. This chain uses TRBV12-3 or TRBV12-4 with TRBJ1-5, with D possibly matching TRBD1 (6 bases). Trimming removed 7 bases from V and 5 bases from J, with 12 bases in between. The CDR3 totals 13 residues.

Turning to this clone: Within the sample, other DNA sequences also encode this same CDR3. This chain uses TRBV7-2 with TRBJ1-2; 8 nucleotides align to TRBD1. CDR1 is SGHTA, CDR2 FQGNSA, per germline. This CDR3 region has 15 residues. V gave up 8 bases and J gave up 3 bases; unmatched junction bases: 11. This chain's CDR3 is CASGLETGDYYGYTF. In nucleotides, the CDR3 is TGTGCCAGCGGCCTGGAGACAGGGGACTACTATGGCTACACCTTC. Complete variable domain (other parts from reference TRBV7-2 and TRBJ1-2): GAGVSQSPSNKVTEKGKDVELRCDPISGHTALYWYRQSLGQGLEFLIYFQGNSAPDKSGLPSDRFSAERTGGSVSTLTIQRTQQEDSAVYLCASGLETGDYYGYTFGSGTRLTVV.

This sequence joins TRBV19 and TRBJ1-3, with 7 bases fitting TRBD1. CDR3 length: 14 amino acids. With V trimmed by 7 bases and J by 2 bases, 5 bases remained unmatched. The germline V gene encodes CDR1 LNHDA and CDR2 SQIVND (reference sequence). The CDR3 reads CASTTTGTGNTIYF. The CDR3 DNA sequence: TGTGCCAGTACCACGACAGGGACTGGAAACACCATATATTTT. The variable domain in full, completed from reference TRBV19 and TRBJ1-3, reads DGGITQSPKYLFRKEGQNVTLSCEQNLNHDAMYWYRQDPGQGLRLIYYSQIVNDFQKGDIAEGYSVSREKKESFPLTVTSAQKNPTAFYLCASTTTGTGNTIYFGEGSWLTVV.

This chain uses TRBV11-2 with TRBJ2-7; D is perhaps TRBD1 (5 bases). The germline V gene encodes CDR1 SGHAT and CDR2 FQNNGV. The CDR3 is made up of 13 amino acids. Trimming pared 6 bases from V and 2 bases from J, leaving 11 bases between. The CDR3, as DNA: TGTGCCAGCAGTCTTGGGGCCCCCTACGAGCAGTACGTC. This codes for CASSLGAPYEQYV.

Comments on this clone: One end of the junction does not line up with germline, which may come from a read error. This rearrangement joins TRBV7-8 to TRBJ1-1; TRBD1 agrees at 7 bases. From germline, CDR1 is SGHVS and CDR2 FQNEAQ. The CDR3 sequence is 15 residues long. The CDR3 DNA is TGTGCCAGCAGCCCCCTAGAGGACAGGAACTCTGAAGCTTTCTTT. This codes for CASSPLEDRNSEAFF.

The chain uses TRBV4-2 and TRBJ1-1; possibly TRBD1 for D (5 bases). This CDR3 is 15 amino acids long. Germline lookup yields CDR1 LGHNA and CDR2 YNFKEQ. V lost 0 bases to trimming and J lost 2 bases, with 10 bases between them. DNA of the CDR3: TGTGCCAGCAGCCAAGAGTGGAGGGGAAACACTGAAGCTTTCTTT. This gives the protein CASSQEWRGNTEAFF.

Regarding this clone: Other DNA sequences from this sample encode an identical CDR3 as well. V is TRBV6-5 and J is TRBJ1-3; D not certain. There are 15 residues in the CDR3. V lost 2 bases and J lost 0, with 8 bases in between. Germline V gene sequence: CDR1 MNHEY, CDR2 SVGAGI. CDR3 amino acids: CASSYSPSSGNTIYF. The CDR3 DNA sequence: TGTGCCAGCAGTTACAGCCCGAGCTCTGGAAACACCATATATTTT.

This clone showed up just a few times. The chain employs TRBV20-1 and TRBJ2-7; D is perhaps TRBD2 (6 bases). Germline V CDR1 and CDR2: DFQATT, SNEGSKA (reference sequence). V shed 3 bases and J shed 3 bases, with 12 bases lying between them. The CDR3 runs to 13 residues. The CDR3 protein is CSASSGGDYEQYF. The CDR3 DNA is TGCAGTGCTAGTTCCGGGGGAGACTACGAGCAGTACTTC.

The DNA of the CDR3 is TGTGCCAGCAGTTTAAATTCAGGGGGCAAGGCTGAAGCTTTCTTT. It specifies CASSLNSGGKAEAFF. This chain connects TRBV28 to TRBJ1-1, with TRBD1 matching 8 bases. V shed 2 bases, J shed 6 bases, and the junction held 8 bases outside the gene matches. This CDR3 contains 15 residues. From germline, CDR1 is MDHEN and CDR2 SYDVKM.

The chain joins TRBV25-1 to TRBJ2-2; 8 bases are a match to TRBD1. The CDR3 sequence is 14 residues long. With V trimmed by 6 bases and J by 0 bases, 0 bases remained unmatched. Looked up from germline, CDR1 is MGHDK and CDR2 is SYGVNS. The DNA for the CDR3 is TGTGCCAGCAGGGACAGGGCGAACACCGGGGAGCTGTTTTTT. It yields the protein CASRDRANTGELFF.

The chain joins TRBV11-2 to TRBJ2-1; D is ambiguous. V gave up 1 base and J gave up 0 bases, with 7 bases separating them. The germline V gene has CDR1 SGHAT and CDR2 FQNNGV. The CDR3 sequence is 15 residues long. The CDR3: CASSLGPSSYNEQFF. CDR3 sequence (DNA): TGTGCCAGCAGCTTAGGTCCCAGCTCCTACAATGAGCAGTTCTTC. The full variable domain, rest sourced from reference TRBV11-2 and TRBJ2-1, is EAGVAQSPRYKIIEKRQSVAFWCNPISGHATLYWYQQILGQGPKLLIQFQNNGVVDDSQLPKDRFSAERLKGVDSTLKIQPAKLEDSAVYLCASSLGPSSYNEQFFGPGTRLTVL.

Only one count was recorded for this clone. The V call is TRBV28, the J call TRBJ1-6, with D unresolved. CDR3 length equals 12 residues. Germline V gene sequence: CDR1 MDHEN, CDR2 SYDVKM. Trimming shortened V by 5 bases and J by 9 bases, and 8 bases separated the two germline ends. This chain's CDR3 is CASSPPGSPLHF. In DNA form, the CDR3 reads TGTGCCAGCAGTCCCCCCGGTTCACCCCTCCACTTT.

The CDR3: CASSLAGEGTYGYTF. DNA for the CDR3: TGTGCCAGCAGCTTAGCAGGGGAGGGGACCTATGGCTACACCTTC. The genes are TRBV7-9 and TRBJ1-2; D possibly corresponds to TRBD1 (5 bases). V was cut by 0 bases and J by 4 bases, with 12 bases left in between. The CDR3 is 15 residues long. Per germline, CDR1 SEHNR and CDR2 FQNEAQ (reference sequence). Combining the CDR3 with reference TRBV7-9 and TRBJ1-2 gives the whole variable domain DTGVSQNPRHKITKRGQNVTFRCDPISEHNRLYWYRQTLGQGPEFLTYFQNEAQLEKSRLLSDRFSAERPKGSFSTLEIQRTEQGDSAMYLCASSLAGEGTYGYTFGSGTRLTVV.

V gene TRBV19 combines with J gene TRBJ2-3; no definite D call. The CDR3 totals 12 residues. Germline CDR1 and CDR2: LNHDA and SQIVND (reference sequence). V was cut by 1 base and J by 4 bases, with 3 bases left in between. The CDR3 sequence is CASSIVADTQYF. CDR3 nucleotide sequence: TGTGCCAGTAGTATAGTAGCAGATACGCAGTATTTT.

CDR3 protein: CASSLPGQGANGYTF. The CDR3 coding sequence is TGTGCCAGCAGCTTACCGGGACAGGGGGCAAACGGCTACACCTTC. This rearrangement joins TRBV5-5 to TRBJ1-2, with 12 bases identical to TRBD1. After removal of 2 bases from V and 8 bases from J, the junction contained 7 bases not matched to a gene. Germline CDR1 reads SGHKS; CDR2 reads YYEKEE (reference sequence). The CDR3 loop spans 15 amino acids.